Presented here are 16 T cell receptor beta chains from one specimen sequenced in a study of T cell responses to AZD1222 COVID-19 vaccine. Only in-frame clones appear in the TCRdb table, and some are missing; sequencing was by immunoSEQ multiplex PCR. The sample includes fewer than 80,000 clones, more than 65% of them seen just once. The sequencing used peripheral blood, collected on day 0 of MenACWY control vaccination. Receptors were obtained from an adult in good health.

The chain employs TRBV2 and TRBJ1-1; possible D gene TRBD1, 5 bases. Trimming took off 4 bases at V and 0 bases at J, with 12 bases between the two ends. Germline values: CDR1 SNHLY, CDR2 FYNNEI. The CDR3 covers 15 residues. The chain's CDR3 is CASSVRGGMNTEAFF. The CDR3 bases are TGTGCCAGCAGTGTGAGGGGAGGAATGAACACTGAAGCTTTCTTT.

The DNA of the CDR3 is TGTGCCAGCAGTGCCGGCAGGGCTTACGAGCAGTACTTC. This encodes CASSAGRAYEQYF. V gene TRBV2 combines with J gene TRBJ2-7, with D maybe TRBD1 (5 bases). The germline V gene encodes CDR1 SNHLY and CDR2 FYNNEI. The CDR3 has 13 residues. The ends were cut back, 4 bases at V and 4 bases at J, with 11 bases in the middle.

The gene calls are TRBV28 and TRBJ2-5; 7 positions match TRBD2. CDR3 length: 16 residues. CDR1 and CDR2 from the germline V gene are MDHEN and SYDVKM. Unmatched junction bases numbered 8, after V lost 3 bases and J lost 1 base. This chain's CDR3 is CASSFSTSDLQETQYF. The CDR3, as DNA: TGTGCCAGCAGTTTTAGTACTAGCGACCTCCAAGAGACCCAGTACTTC.

This clone was observed a handful of times. The chain is built from TRBV19 and TRBJ2-3, with D maybe TRBD1 (7 bases). CDR1 is LNHDA and CDR2 is SQIVND in the germline V gene (reference sequence). Trimming removed 4 bases at V and 6 bases at J, with 14 bases between. The CDR3 runs 14 residues. The CDR3 coding sequence is TGTGCCAGTAGTAGACAGGGCGGAGGGGATACGCAGTATTTT. This gives the protein CASSRQGGGDTQYF.

The CDR3 DNA is TGTGCCAGCAGCTTGAGGGAAACCTTTCACACCGGGGAGCTGTTTTTT. The encoded protein is CASSLRETFHTGELFF. The V and J genes are TRBV9 and TRBJ2-2; a possible D gene is TRBD2 (5 bases). This CDR3 is 16 amino acids long. The V gene's germline CDR1 is SGDLS and CDR2 YYNGEE. Trimming shortened V by 4 bases and J by 3 bases, and 16 bases separated the two germline ends.

This clone occurred a few times. The genes are TRBV5-4 and TRBJ2-6, with 7 bases aligning to TRBD2. This CDR3 has 15 amino acids. V was pared by 4 bases and J by 2 bases, with 3 bases of the junction left unmatched. The germline gives CDR1 SGHNT, CDR2 YYREEE (reference sequence). The CDR3 region has the DNA TGTGCCAGCAGCCCGGGACTACCTGGGGCCAACGTCCTGACTTTC. Encoded protein: CASSPGLPGANVLTF.

This clone was counted between two and nine times. This chain connects TRBV2 to TRBJ2-7, with 11 nucleotides matching TRBD2. The CDR3 extends over 14 amino acids. After removal of 6 bases from V and 4 bases from J, the junction contained 5 bases not matched to a gene. Per the germline V gene, CDR1 is SNHLY and CDR2 is FYNNEI. The CDR3 here is CASRTSGRKYEQYF. The CDR3 DNA follows: TGTGCCAGCAGAACTAGCGGGAGAAAGTACGAGCAGTACTTC.

The chain combines TRBV10-1 with TRBJ1-6, with no clear D. The CDR3 totals 13 residues. V was shortened by 10 bases and J by 6 bases, with 13 bases between the two germline ends. Germline V gene sequence: CDR1 WNHNN, CDR2 SYGVQD (reference sequence). The CDR3 spells CAIKRATNSPLHF. The CDR3 DNA reads as TGCGCCATCAAGAGGGCTACTAATTCACCCCTCCACTTT.

The chain couples TRBV5-4 to TRBJ1-2, with D possibly being TRBD1 (5 bases). The CDR3 totals 15 residues. V dropped 3 bases and J dropped 0 bases, with 12 bases sitting between them. The germline V gene has CDR1 SGHNT and CDR2 YYREEE (reference sequence). The CDR3 DNA sequence: TGTGCCAGCAGCTCCCAGGGTACGACTAACTATGGCTACACCTTC. It is translated as CASSSQGTTNYGYTF.

The V gene is TRBV4-3, the J gene TRBJ1-2, with D perhaps matching TRBD1 (5 bases). Between the trimmed V and J ends, which lost 0 bases and 3 bases, there was a span of 11 bases. Germline CDR1 and CDR2: LGHNA and YSLEER. CDR3 length: 15 residues. CDR3 sequence reads: CASSQDATVDYGYTF. The CDR3 coding sequence is TGCGCCAGCAGCCAAGATGCGACAGTAGACTATGGCTACACCTTC.

This clone was seen more than once but under ten times. V usage is TRBV2 and J usage is TRBJ1-2; D not resolved. CDR1 and CDR2 from the germline V gene are SNHLY and FYNNEI. This CDR3 is built from 13 residues. Trimming cost V 4 bases and J 8 bases, with 14 bases left between them. For the CDR3, the DNA is TGTGCCAGCAGTGTCCGGGGATCTGGAGGCTACACCTTC. The encoded protein is CASSVRGSGGYTF.

The chain recombines TRBV11-1 with TRBJ2-1; D gene unclear. Per germline, CDR1 SGHAT and CDR2 FQDESV (reference sequence). V lost 1 base, J lost 7 bases, and 11 bases lay in between. The CDR3 sequence is 14 residues long. The CDR3 DNA sequence: TGTGCCAGCAGCTTAGACCCTATAGGGAATGAGCAGTTCTTC. Its protein is CASSLDPIGNEQFF.

The CDR3: CASSLGLYEQYF. As DNA, the CDR3 is TGTGCCAGCAGTTTAGGGCTGTACGAGCAGTACTTC. The chain recombines TRBV28 with TRBJ2-7; D is undetermined. V was trimmed by 2 bases and J by 4 bases, leaving 6 bases between them. This CDR3 has 12 residues. The germline gives CDR1 MDHEN, CDR2 SYDVKM.

The CDR3 bases are TGTGCCAGCAGCTTCGGGACAGGGTATGATGAGCAGTTCTTC. It yields the protein CASSFGTGYDEQFF. This sequence joins TRBV11-2 and TRBJ2-1; 9 nucleotides line up with TRBD1. V lost 3 bases to trimming and J lost 8 bases; unmatched junction nucleotides: 5. The CDR3 has 14 amino acids. CDR1 and CDR2 (germline): SGHAT, FQNNGV.

The chain carries TRBV10-1 and TRBJ2-1; D not certain. Trimming shortened V by 7 bases and J by 8 bases, and 12 bases separated the two germline ends. The CDR3 consists of 12 residues. CDR1 and CDR2 from the germline V gene are WNHNN and SYGVQD (reference sequence). The CDR3, as DNA: TGCGCCAGCATCCGCTCTGGGGATGAGCAGTTCTTC. Amino acid sequence: CASIRSGDEQFF.

This clone was found once. The V call is TRBV5-5, the J call TRBJ1-2; D is ambiguous. CDR3 length equals 11 residues. With 4 bases removed from V and 4 bases from J, the gap between germline ends came to 5 bases. Germline V gene data show CDR1 as SGHKS and CDR2 as YYEKEE (reference sequence). The CDR3 sequence: CASSNSYGYTF. The DNA for the CDR3 is TGTGCCAGCAGCAACTCCTATGGCTACACCTTC. Full variable domain (outside the CDR3, taken from reference TRBV5-5 and TRBJ1-2): DAGVTQSPTHLIKTRGQQVTLRCSPISGHKSVSWYQQVLGQGPQFIFQYYEKEERGRGNFPDRFSARQFPNYSSELNVNALLLGDSALYLCASSNSYGYTFGSGTRLTVV.